Presented here are 21 T cell receptor beta chains from one specimen sequenced in a study of metastatic and nonmetastatic thyroid tumors. With MiXCR, TCRdb called clones anew from the PCR reads. The repertoire has more than 25,000 clones, around 24% of them found once; the top ten carry 5% to 6.5%. Before thyroid surgery, none of the patients had received any treatment. Material for sequencing was blood. The receptors derive from a female donor with papillary thyroid cancer or a benign thyroid nodule (not recorded which). Some clones in this sample may be carry-over from other donors' samples.

In its sample, this clone was seen a few times. This likely comes from a read error, as the CDR3 has no conserved phenylalanine or tryptophan at its end. The chain joins TRBV27 to TRBJ1-1, with a tentative D call TRBD1 (6 bases). The V end lost 4 bases, the J end lost 1 base, and 10 bases lay between the germline ends. This CDR3 has 14 residues. Germline CDR1 MNHEY, CDR2 SMNVEV (reference sequence). The CDR3, as DNA: TGTGCCAGCAGTTCAACAGGGCCGAACACTGAAGCTTTCTCT. It yields the protein CASSSTGPNTEAFS.

By share, this clone ranks as medium-sized (0.01 to 0.1%). The chain has TRBV6-2 or TRBV6-3 and TRBJ2-7, with 9 positions matching TRBD1. The CDR3 loop spans 15 amino acids. The trim removed 4 bases at V and 7 bases at J, leaving 11 bases unmatched. Germline V lookup: CDR1 MNHEY, CDR2 SVGEGT. The CDR3: CASSSPGTGLGEQYF. CDR3 DNA sequence: TGTGCCAGCAGTTCCCCCGGGACAGGGCTGGGAGAGCAGTACTTC.

Relative to its sample, this clone is medium-sized. This sequence joins TRBV6-1 and TRBJ1-3; D unclear. Germline CDR1 is MNHNS and CDR2 is SASEGT. This CDR3 comprises 13 residues. Trimming took 5 bases from V and 2 from J, leaving 7 bases between them. Written as DNA, the CDR3 is TGTGCCAGCAGTATAACAGCTGGAAACACCATATATTTT. Translating it yields CASSITAGNTIYF.

CDR3 sequence: CASSFPTRGGADTQYF. The DNA for the CDR3 is TGTGCCAGCAGCTTTCCCACGAGGGGGGGGGCAGATACGCAGTATTTT. V and J are TRBV13 and TRBJ2-3; perhaps TRBD2 as D (7 bases). This CDR3 is built from 16 residues. V was trimmed by 3 bases and J by 4 bases, leaving 17 bases between them. Per germline, CDR1 PRHDT and CDR2 FYEKMQ (reference sequence).

This clone was seen many times. The chain uses TRBV15 and TRBJ1-2; D uncertain. CDR3 length: 12 amino acids. The germline V gene encodes CDR1 LNHNV and CDR2 YYDKDF (reference sequence). Trimming took 5 bases from V and 2 from J, leaving 6 bases between them. CDR3 sequence reads: CATSSNNYGYTF. The CDR3 DNA follows: TGTGCCACCAGCTCGAACAACTATGGCTACACCTTC. Full variable domain (outside the CDR3, taken from reference TRBV15 and TRBJ1-2): DAMVIQNPRYQVTQFGKPVTLSCSQTLNHNVMYWYQQKSSQAPKLLFHYYDKDFNNEADTPDNFQSRRPNTSFCFLDIRSPGLGDTAMYLCATSSNNYGYTFGSGTRLTVV.

This chain connects TRBV6-1 to TRBJ2-7; D is perhaps TRBD1 (6 bases). This CDR3 is built from 15 residues. V was pared by 3 bases and J by 2 bases, with 14 bases between. CDR1 and CDR2 from the germline V gene are MNHNS and SASEGT. The CDR3 sequence: CASSDMTGTPYEQYF. The CDR3 bases are TGTGCCAGCAGTGACATGACAGGTACTCCCTACGAGCAGTACTTC.

The chain couples TRBV7-2 to TRBJ2-7; no firm D call. The V gene's germline CDR1 is SGHTA and CDR2 FQGNSA. The V and J ends lost 3 bases and 5 bases respectively, with 5 bases between them. This CDR3 contains 11 residues. CDR3 sequence reads: CASSFVHEQYF. Written as DNA, the CDR3 is TGTGCCAGCAGCTTCGTCCACGAGCAGTACTTC.

The table lists this clone with a few counts. The rearrangement links TRBV12-3 or TRBV12-4 to TRBJ1-2; no firm D call. This CDR3 comprises 15 residues. Trimming removed 6 bases at V and 6 bases at J, with 20 bases between. CDR3 sequence (DNA): TGTGCCAGCAGCTTCGGGATGACGGACCTCGATGGCTACACCTTC. It specifies CASSFGMTDLDGYTF.

This clone was seen at least ten times. The junction shows a germline mismatch at one end, possibly a read error. This chain connects TRBV2 to TRBJ1-6; no reliable D call. The germline V gene has CDR1 SNHLY and CDR2 FYNNEI. This CDR3 has 15 amino acids. In DNA form, the CDR3 reads TGTACCAGCAGTGAGGGAGCATCCTATAATTCACCCCTCCACTTT. As protein: CTSSEGASYNSPLHF.

Of note for this clone: The junction departs from the called germline gene at one end, perhaps through a read error. The chain recombines TRBV6-1 with TRBJ2-1; the D gene is possibly TRBD2 (7 bases). The CDR3 consists of 15 residues. The germline V gene has CDR1 MNHNS and CDR2 SASEGT. CDR3 sequence: CASTRSAGAYNEHFF. The CDR3 DNA reads as TGTGCCAGCACACGCTCGGCGGGGGCTTACAATGAGCATTTCTTC.

For this clone: The junction and the germline gene differ at one end; a read error may be behind it. The chain has TRBV5-6 and TRBJ1-2; D is uncertain. This CDR3 has 15 residues. CDR1 SGHDT and CDR2 YYEEEE come from the germline V gene. The CDR3 here is CAISPPVTANYGYTF. The CDR3 DNA sequence: TGTGCCATCAGCCCACCGGTGACGGCTAACTATGGCTACACCTTC. The variable domain in full, completed from reference TRBV5-6 and TRBJ1-2, reads DAGVTQSPTHLIKTRGQQVTLRCSPKSGHDTVSWYQQALGQGPQFIFQYYEEEERQRGNFPDRFSGHQFPNYSSELNVNALLLGDSALYLCAISPPVTANYGYTFGSGTRLTVV.

The chain is built from TRBV7-2 and TRBJ2-7, with TRBD1 as a possible D gene (5 bases). With 1 base removed from V and 3 bases from J, the gap between germline ends came to 10 bases. Looked up from germline, CDR1 is SGHTA and CDR2 is FQGNSA. CDR3 length: 14 residues. The CDR3 DNA is TGTGCCAGCAGCTTAGGCCCACAGGTCTACGAGCAGTACTTC. This gives the protein CASSLGPQVYEQYF.

The genes are TRBV4-3 and TRBJ2-6; tentatively, D is TRBD1 or TRBD2 (5 bases each). V lost 4 bases and J 0 bases, leaving 13 bases between the germline ends. Germline V gives CDR1 LGHNA, CDR2 YSLEER. This CDR3 spans 17 amino acids. CDR3 amino acids: CASSRRGDGSGANVLTF. CDR3 sequence (DNA): TGCGCCAGCAGCCGAAGAGGGGACGGCTCTGGGGCCAACGTCCTGACTTTC.

The chain joins TRBV2 to TRBJ2-1; D is tentatively TRBD1 or TRBD2 (5 bases each). The CDR3 consists of 16 residues. V was shortened by 1 base and J by 5 bases, with 15 bases between the two germline ends. CDR1 is SNHLY and CDR2 is FYNNEI in the germline V gene. CDR3: CASSEGLGTPDNEQFF. The CDR3, as DNA: TGTGCCAGCAGTGAAGGCTTGGGGACCCCGGACAATGAGCAGTTCTTC.

This clone was recorded many times. The rearrangement links TRBV18 to TRBJ2-3; 12 positions match TRBD2. This CDR3 region has 19 residues. J gave up 6 bases and V 5 bases, and 18 bases lay outside the gene matches. Germline V CDR1 and CDR2: KGHSH, LQKENI. CDR3 DNA: TGTGCCAGCTCAGCAACACCGCGCGGGTCCGGGACTAGCGGGGATACGCAGTATTTT. Translation gives CASSATPRGSGTSGDTQYF. Complete variable domain (other parts from reference TRBV18 and TRBJ2-3): NAGVMQNPRHLVRRRGQEARLRCSPMKGHSHVYWYRQLPEEGLKFMVYLQKENIIDESGMPKERFSAEFPKEGPSILRIQQVVRGDSAAYFCASSATPRGSGTSGDTQYFGPGTRLTVL.

This clone is deemed medium-sized. This chain uses TRBV6-2 or TRBV6-3 with TRBJ2-7; no clear D. Germline V lookup: CDR1 MNHEY, CDR2 SVGEGT. This CDR3 has 14 residues. Trimming left V 7 bases short and J 2 bases short, with 15 bases between. In nucleotides, the CDR3 is TGTGCCAGCAAAGGAGACGGACCCGCCTACGAGCAGTACGTC. It yields the protein CASKGDGPAYEQYV.

The chain employs TRBV2 and TRBJ2-1; 7 nucleotides match TRBD2. V was clipped by 6 bases and J by 5 bases; unmatched bases: 10. The CDR3 loop spans 15 amino acids. Germline CDR1 and CDR2: SNHLY and FYNNEI. CDR3 in amino acids: CASRAGGGGDNEQFF. The CDR3 DNA reads TGTGCCAGCAGAGCAGGAGGCGGGGGTGACAATGAGCAGTTCTTC. Variable domain in full (rest from reference TRBV2 and TRBJ2-1): EPEVTQTPSHQVTQMGQEVILRCVPISNHLYFYWYRQILGQKVEFLVSFYNNEISEKSEIFDDQFSVERPDGSNFTLKIRSTKLEDSAMYFCASRAGGGGDNEQFFGPGTRLTVL.

A few counts support this clone. J is TRBJ2-1 and V is TRBV6-6; 10 nucleotides line up with TRBD2. The CDR3 extends over 18 amino acids. Germline trimming cut 6 bases from V and 0 bases from J; bases unmatched to any gene: 11. The V gene's germline CDR1 is MNHNY and CDR2 SVGAGI (reference sequence). The CDR3 nucleotides are TGTGCCAGCAGCCCTCTGGGGAGCGGGAGGGCCTCCTACAATGAGCAGTTCTTC. This translates into CASSPLGSGRASYNEQFF.

This chain uses TRBV30 with TRBJ2-7; tentative D call: TRBD1 (8 bases). The CDR3 consists of 18 residues. V dropped 2 bases and J dropped 6 bases, with 29 bases sitting between them. The germline CDR1 and CDR2 sequences are GTSNPN and SVGIG (reference sequence). CDR3 sequence reads: CAWSFQGAYRRERGEQYF. CDR3 in DNA: TGTGCCTGGAGTTTTCAGGGGGCGTATCGGCGGGAGAGAGGCGAGCAGTACTTC.

The chain links TRBV27 to TRBJ1-2, with a tentative D call TRBD1 (5 bases). Per the germline V gene, CDR1 is MNHEY and CDR2 is SMNVEV (reference sequence). Trimming stripped 0 bases from V and 7 bases from J, with 12 bases between. The CDR3 is 14 residues long. In DNA form, the CDR3 reads TGTGCCAGCAGTTTATCCCAGGGTAGCGTTGGCTACACCTTC. This encodes CASSLSQGSVGYTF.

This clone was found a few times. J is TRBJ2-1 and V is TRBV5-1; D unclear. Trimming removed 4 bases from V and 6 bases from J, with 11 bases in between. Germline V CDR1 and CDR2: SGHRS, YFSETQ. The CDR3 length is 13 residues. This chain's CDR3 is CASSQASRNEQFF. The CDR3 coding sequence is TGCGCCAGCAGCCAGGCATCCCGCAATGAGCAGTTCTTC.